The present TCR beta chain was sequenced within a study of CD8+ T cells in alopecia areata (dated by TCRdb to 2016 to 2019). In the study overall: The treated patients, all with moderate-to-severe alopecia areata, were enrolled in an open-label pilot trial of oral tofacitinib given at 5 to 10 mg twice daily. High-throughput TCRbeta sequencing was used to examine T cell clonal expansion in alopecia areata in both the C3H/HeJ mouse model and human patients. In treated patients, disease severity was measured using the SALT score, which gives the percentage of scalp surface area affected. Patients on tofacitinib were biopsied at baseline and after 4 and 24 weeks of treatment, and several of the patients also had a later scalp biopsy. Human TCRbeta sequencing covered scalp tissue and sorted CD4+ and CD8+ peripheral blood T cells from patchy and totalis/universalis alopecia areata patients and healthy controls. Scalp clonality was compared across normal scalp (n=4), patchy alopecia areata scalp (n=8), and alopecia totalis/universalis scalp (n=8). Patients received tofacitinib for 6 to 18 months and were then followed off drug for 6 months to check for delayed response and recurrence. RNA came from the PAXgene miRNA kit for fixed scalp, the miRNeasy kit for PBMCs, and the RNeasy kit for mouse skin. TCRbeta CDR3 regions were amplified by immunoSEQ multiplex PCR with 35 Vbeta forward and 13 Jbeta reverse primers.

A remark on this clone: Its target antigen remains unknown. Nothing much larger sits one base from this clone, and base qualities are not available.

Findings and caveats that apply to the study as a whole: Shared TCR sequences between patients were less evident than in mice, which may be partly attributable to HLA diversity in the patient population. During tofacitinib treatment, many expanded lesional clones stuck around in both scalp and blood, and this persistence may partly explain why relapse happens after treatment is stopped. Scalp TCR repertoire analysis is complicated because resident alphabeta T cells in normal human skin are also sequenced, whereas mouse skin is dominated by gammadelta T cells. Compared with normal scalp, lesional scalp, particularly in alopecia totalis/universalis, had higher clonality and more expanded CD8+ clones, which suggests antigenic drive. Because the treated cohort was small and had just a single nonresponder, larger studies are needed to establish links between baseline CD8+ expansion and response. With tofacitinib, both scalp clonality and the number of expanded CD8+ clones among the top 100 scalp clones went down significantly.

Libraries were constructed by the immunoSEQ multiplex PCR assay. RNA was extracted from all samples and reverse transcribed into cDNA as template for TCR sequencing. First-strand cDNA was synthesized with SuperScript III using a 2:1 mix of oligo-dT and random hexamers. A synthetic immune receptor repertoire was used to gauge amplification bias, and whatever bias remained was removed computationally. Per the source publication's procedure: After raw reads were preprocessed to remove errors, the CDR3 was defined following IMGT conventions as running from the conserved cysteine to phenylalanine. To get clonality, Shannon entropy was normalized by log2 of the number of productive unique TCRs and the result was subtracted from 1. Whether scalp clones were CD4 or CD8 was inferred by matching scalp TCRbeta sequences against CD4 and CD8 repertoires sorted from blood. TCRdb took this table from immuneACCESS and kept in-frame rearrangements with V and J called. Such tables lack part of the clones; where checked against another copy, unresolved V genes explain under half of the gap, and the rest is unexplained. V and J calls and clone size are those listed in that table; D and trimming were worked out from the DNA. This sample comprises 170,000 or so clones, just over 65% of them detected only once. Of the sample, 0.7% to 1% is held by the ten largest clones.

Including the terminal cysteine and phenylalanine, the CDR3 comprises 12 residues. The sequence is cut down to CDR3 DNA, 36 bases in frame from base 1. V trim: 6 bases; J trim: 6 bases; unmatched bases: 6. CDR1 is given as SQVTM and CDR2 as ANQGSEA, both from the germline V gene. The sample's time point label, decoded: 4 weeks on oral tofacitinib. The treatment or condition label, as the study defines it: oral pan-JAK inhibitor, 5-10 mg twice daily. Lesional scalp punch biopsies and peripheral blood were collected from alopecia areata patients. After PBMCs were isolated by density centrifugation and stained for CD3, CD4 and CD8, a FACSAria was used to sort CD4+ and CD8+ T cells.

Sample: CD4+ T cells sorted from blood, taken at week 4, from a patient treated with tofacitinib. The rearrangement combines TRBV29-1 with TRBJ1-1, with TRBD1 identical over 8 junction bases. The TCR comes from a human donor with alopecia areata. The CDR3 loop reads CSVARGPSEAFF. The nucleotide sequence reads TGCAGCGTGGCCAGGGGGCCCTCTGAAGCTTTCTTT.